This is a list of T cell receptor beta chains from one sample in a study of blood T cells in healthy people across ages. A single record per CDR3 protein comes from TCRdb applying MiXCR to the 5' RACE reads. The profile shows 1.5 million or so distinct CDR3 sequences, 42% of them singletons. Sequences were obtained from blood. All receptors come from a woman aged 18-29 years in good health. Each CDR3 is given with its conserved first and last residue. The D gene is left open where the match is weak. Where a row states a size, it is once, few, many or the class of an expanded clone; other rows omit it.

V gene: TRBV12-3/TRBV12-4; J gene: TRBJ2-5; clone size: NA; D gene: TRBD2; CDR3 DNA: TGTGCCAGCAGCCCACTAGCGAAGCACAATGAGCAGTACTTC; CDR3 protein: CASSPLAKHNEQYF
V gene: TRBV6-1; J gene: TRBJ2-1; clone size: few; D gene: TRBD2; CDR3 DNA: TGTGCCAGCAATCCCCAAGCGGGAGGGTTCTACAATGAGCAGTTCTTC; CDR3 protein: CASNPQAGGFYNEQFF
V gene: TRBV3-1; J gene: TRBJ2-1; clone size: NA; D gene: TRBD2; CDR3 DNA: TGTGCCAGCAGCCGCGGCGGGGGGGCGCAGTTCTTC; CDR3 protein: CASSRGGGAQFF
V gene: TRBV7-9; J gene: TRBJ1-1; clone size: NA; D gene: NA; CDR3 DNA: TGTGCCAGCAGCTTCCCGACAGCAGTTGAAGCTTTCTTT; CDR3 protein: CASSFPTAVEAFF
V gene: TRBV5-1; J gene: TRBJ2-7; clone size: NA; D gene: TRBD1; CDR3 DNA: TGCGCCAGCAGCTTGGTGACCCGGACAGGCTGGGACGAGCAGTACTTC; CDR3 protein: CASSLVTRTGWDEQYF
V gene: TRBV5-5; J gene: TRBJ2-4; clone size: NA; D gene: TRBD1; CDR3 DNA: TGTGCCAGCAGCTTGGCCGGGACAGGGGACGATGTCATTCAGTACTTC; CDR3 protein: CASSLAGTGDDVIQYF
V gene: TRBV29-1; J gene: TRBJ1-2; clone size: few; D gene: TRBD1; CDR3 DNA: TGCAGCGTTTTGACAGGGGGCTATGGCTACACCTTC; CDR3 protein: CSVLTGGYGYTF
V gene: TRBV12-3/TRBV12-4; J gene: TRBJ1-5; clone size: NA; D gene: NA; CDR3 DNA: TGTGCCAGCAGTTTACTGGGGATTAGCAATCAGCCCCAGCATTTT; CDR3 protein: CASSLLGISNQPQHF
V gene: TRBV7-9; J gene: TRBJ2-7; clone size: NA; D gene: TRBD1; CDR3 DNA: TGTGCCAGCAGCTTAGTACAGGGGAAATCCTACGAGCAGTACTTC; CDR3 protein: CASSLVQGKSYEQYF
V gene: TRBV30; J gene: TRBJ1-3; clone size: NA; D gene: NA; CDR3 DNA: TGTGCCTGGAGTGTACGGGGTTCCTCTGGAAACACCATATATTTT; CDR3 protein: CAWSVRGSSGNTIYF
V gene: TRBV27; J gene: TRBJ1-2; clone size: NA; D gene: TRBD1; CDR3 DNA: TGTGCCAGCAGTTTGTTAGGCAGGGGGGATGGCTACACCTTC; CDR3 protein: CASSLLGRGDGYTF
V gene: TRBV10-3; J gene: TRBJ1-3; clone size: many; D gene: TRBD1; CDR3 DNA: TGTGCCATCAGTGAGTCCGGGACAGGGATTTCTGGAAACACCATATATTTT; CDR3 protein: CAISESGTGISGNTIYF
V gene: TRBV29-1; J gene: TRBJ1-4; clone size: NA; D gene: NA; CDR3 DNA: TGCAGCGCACGGACGGCGGGCGCAAAACTGTTTTTT; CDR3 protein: CSARTAGAKLFF
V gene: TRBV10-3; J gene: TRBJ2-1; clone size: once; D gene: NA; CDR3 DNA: TGTGCCATCAGCGACACCAAATCAGAGAATGAGCAGTTCTTC; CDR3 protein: CAISDTKSENEQFF
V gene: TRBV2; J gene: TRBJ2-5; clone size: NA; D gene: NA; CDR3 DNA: TGTGCCAGCAGGGGGTCCGGGGCGGGCCTACAAGAGACCCAGTACTTC; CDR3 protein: CASRGSGAGLQETQYF
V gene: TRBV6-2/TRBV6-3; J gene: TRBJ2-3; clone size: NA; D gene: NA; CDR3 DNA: TGTGCCAGCAGGAGCCTCCCTAGCGAGAGGACAGATACGCAGTATTTT; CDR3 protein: CASRSLPSERTDTQYF
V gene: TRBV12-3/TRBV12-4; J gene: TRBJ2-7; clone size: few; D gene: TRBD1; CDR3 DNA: TGTGCCAGCAGTCACCTTGGACAGGGGGCCGACGAGCAGTACTTC; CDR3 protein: CASSHLGQGADEQYF
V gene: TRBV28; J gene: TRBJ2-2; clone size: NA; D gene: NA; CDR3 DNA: TGTGCCAGCAGTTTATTAAGCGACTATAACACCGGGGAGCTGTTTTTT; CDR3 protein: CASSLLSDYNTGELFF
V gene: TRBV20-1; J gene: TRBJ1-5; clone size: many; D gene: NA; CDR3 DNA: TGCAGTGCCGACAGTAGTGGAACCAGGAGTCAGCCCCAGCATTTT; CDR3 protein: CSADSSGTRSQPQHF
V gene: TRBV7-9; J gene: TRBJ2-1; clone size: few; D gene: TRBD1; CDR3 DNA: TGTGCCAGCAGCGCCCGACAGGGGTTAGGGCAGTTCTTC; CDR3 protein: CASSARQGLGQFF
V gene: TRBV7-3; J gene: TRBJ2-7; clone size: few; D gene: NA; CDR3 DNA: TGTGCCAGCAGCTTTTCCCTCGCAGGGTTCCACGAGCAGTACTTC; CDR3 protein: CASSFSLAGFHEQYF
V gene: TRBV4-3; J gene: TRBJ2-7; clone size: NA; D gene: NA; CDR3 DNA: TGCACCAGCAGCTTGGGACGGGGGACCTACGAGCAGTACTTC; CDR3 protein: CTSSLGRGTYEQYF
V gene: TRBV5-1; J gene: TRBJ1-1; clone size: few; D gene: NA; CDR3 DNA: TGCGCCAGCAGCTTGCGCGGGGGCAAAGGCGCTGAAGCTTTCTTT; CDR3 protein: CASSLRGGKGAEAFF
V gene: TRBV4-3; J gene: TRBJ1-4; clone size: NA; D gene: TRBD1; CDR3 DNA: TGCGCCAGCAGCCAAGGGACAGGCCATAATGAAAAACTGTTTTTT; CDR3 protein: CASSQGTGHNEKLFF
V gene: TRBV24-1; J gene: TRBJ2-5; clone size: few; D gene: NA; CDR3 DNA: TGTGCCACCAGTGATTGGGCGAGGCAAGAGACCCAGTACTTC; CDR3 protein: CATSDWARQETQYF
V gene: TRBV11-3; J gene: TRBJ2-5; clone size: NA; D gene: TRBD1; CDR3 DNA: TGTGCCAGCAGCCGCACGACAGGGGGGGGGACCCAGTACTTC; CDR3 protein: CASSRTTGGGTQYF
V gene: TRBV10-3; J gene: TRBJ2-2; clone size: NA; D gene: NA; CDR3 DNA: TGTGCCATCACCTTTTTGACTAGACCCGGGGAGCTGTTTTTT; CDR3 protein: CAITFLTRPGELFF
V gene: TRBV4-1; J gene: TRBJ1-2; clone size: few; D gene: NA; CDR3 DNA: TGCGCCAGCCACGACGGGGGGAATGGCTACACCTTC; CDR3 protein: CASHDGGNGYTF
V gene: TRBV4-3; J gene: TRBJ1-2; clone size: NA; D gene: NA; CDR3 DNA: TGCGCCAGCAGCCAAGATCCCCAGGGGAGGGTTGGCTACACCTTC; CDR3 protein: CASSQDPQGRVGYTF
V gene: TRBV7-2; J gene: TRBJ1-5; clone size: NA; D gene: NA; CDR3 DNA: TGTGCCAGCAGCAAAGACAACAATCAGCCCCAGCATTTT; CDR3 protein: CASSKDNNQPQHF
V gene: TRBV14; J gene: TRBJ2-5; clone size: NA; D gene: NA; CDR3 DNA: TGTGCCAGCAGCCAAGATTCTAGCTGGGAGACCCAGTACTTC; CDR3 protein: CASSQDSSWETQYF
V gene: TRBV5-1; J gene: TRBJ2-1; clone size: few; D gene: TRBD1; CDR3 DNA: TGCGCCAGCAGCTTGGGTATACAGGGGGCGCAGTTCCACAATGAGCAGTTCTTC; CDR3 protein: CASSLGIQGAQFHNEQFF
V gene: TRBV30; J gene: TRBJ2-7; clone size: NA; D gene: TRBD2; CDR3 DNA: TGTGCCTGGGCGAGCGGGAGCTCCTACGAGCAGTACTTC; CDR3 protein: CAWASGSSYEQYF
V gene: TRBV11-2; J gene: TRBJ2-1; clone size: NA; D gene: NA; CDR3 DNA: TGTGCCAGCATCCTTTGGAGGAGTAATGAGCAGTTCTTC; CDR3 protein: CASILWRSNEQFF
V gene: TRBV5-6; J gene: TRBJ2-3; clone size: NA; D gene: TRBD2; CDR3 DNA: TGTGCCAGCAGCTTTGGGGGACTAGCACCGGATACGCAGTATTTT; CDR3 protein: CASSFGGLAPDTQYF
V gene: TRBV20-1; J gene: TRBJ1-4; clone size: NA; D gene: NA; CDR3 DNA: TGCAGTGCCGCCGGGGCTATAAATGAAAAACTGTTTTTT; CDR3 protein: CSAAGAINEKLFF
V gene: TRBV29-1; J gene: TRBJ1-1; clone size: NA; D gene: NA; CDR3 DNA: TGCAGCGTTGTGGACTGGAACACTGAAGCTTTCTTT; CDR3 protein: CSVVDWNTEAFF
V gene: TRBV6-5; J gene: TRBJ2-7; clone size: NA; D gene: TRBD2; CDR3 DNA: TGTGCCAGCAGTTACTCGATCGGTGGACTAGCGGGTTCCACTAATTACTACGAGCAGTACTTC; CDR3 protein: CASSYSIGGLAGSTNYYEQYF
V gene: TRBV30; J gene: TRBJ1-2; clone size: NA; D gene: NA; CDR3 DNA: TGTGCCTGGAGTGTAACAGGGCCAGGCTACACCTTC; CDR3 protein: CAWSVTGPGYTF
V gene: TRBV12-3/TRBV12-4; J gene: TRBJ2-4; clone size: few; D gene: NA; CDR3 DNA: TGTGCCAGCAGCTTCACCCGGGGCCCGAGAAACATTCAGTACTTC; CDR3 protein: CASSFTRGPRNIQYF
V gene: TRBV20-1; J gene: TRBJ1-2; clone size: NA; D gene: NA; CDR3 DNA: TGCAGTGCTAGAGCAGGGGCGGATGGCTACACCTTC; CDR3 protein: CSARAGADGYTF
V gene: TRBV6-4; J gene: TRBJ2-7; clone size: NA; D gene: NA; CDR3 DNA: TGTGCCAGCAGTAAAGAGACAGGCCGGGGCTACGAGCAGTACTTC; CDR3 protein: CASSKETGRGYEQYF
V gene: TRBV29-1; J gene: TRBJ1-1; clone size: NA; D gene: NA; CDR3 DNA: TGCAGCGTTGAGGCGGAGAACACTGAAGCTTTCTTT; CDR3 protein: CSVEAENTEAFF
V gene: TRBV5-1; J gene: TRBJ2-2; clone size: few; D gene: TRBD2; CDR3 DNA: TGCGCCAGCAGCTTGGATCCAGCGGGGGGGTCCGGGGAGCTGTTTTTT; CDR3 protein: CASSLDPAGGSGELFF
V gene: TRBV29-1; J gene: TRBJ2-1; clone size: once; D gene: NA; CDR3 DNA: TGCGGCGCCCGGGACAATAAGCAGTTCTTC; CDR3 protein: CGARDNKQFF
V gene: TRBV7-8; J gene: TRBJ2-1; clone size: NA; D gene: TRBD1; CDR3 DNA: TGTGCCAGCAGCGCAGGGACAGGCAAGCAGTTCTTC; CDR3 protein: CASSAGTGKQFF
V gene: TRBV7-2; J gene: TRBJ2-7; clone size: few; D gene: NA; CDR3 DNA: TGTGCCAGCAGCTTAGCGCGGTTCTCCTACGAGCAGTACTTC; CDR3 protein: CASSLARFSYEQYF
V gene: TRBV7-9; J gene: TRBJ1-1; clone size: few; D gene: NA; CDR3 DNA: TGTGCCAGCAGCCCAGTATCGGGGGGTAACACTGAAGCTTTCTTT; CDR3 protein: CASSPVSGGNTEAFF
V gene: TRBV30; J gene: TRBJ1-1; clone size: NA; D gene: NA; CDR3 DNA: TGTGCCTGGAGCCCACTTAGGAGGGCTTTCTTT; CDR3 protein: CAWSPLRRAFF
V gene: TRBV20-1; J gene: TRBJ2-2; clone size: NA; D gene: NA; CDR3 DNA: TGCAGTGCCAAAAGTGGGGGGTACACCGGGGAGCTGTTTTTT; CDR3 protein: CSAKSGGYTGELFF
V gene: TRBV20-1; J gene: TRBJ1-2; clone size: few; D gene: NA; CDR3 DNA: TGCAGTGCTAGTCCCCGGGGAAAGGGGCCTGGCTACACCTTC; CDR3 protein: CSASPRGKGPGYTF
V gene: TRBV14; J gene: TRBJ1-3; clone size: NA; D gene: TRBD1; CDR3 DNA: TGTGCCAGCAGCCAAGATCGATCGGGCAGGGGGCTTGGAAACACCATATATTTT; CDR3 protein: CASSQDRSGRGLGNTIYF